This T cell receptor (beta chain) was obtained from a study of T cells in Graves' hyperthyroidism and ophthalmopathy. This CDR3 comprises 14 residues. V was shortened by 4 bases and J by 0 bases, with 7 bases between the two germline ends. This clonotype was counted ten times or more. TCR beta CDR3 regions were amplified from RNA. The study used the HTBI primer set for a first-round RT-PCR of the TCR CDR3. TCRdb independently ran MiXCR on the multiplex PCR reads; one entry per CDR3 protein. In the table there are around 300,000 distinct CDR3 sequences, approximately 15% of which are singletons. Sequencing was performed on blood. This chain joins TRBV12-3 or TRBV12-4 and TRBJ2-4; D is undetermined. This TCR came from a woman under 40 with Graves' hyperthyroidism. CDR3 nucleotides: TGTGCCAGCAGTTCCCCAATAGCCAAAAACATTCAGTACTTC. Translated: CASSSPIAKNIQYF.